This T cell receptor beta chain originates from a study of vaccination effects on CD4 cells after COVID-19. Prior to sequencing, the ViraFEST assay stimulated PBMC with viral peptide pools, which expanded the antigen-specific CD4+ T cells. Culturing for roughly 10 days preceded CD4+ T cell isolation. Subjects were given two BNT162b2 or mRNA-1273 vaccine doses. Vaccinated participants had no history of SARS-CoV-2 infection and tested negative for nucleocapsid antibodies. Study conclusions and caveats: After vaccination, at late timepoints, clones induced by infection and by vaccine contracted markedly.

Concerning this clone: What it binds is not known.

Germline V CDR1 and CDR2: SGHVS, FQNEAQ. The CDR3 sequence is 15 residues long. Trimming cost V 5 bases and J 5 bases, with 16 bases left between them. Sequencing used immunoSEQ multiplex PCR; TCRdb keeps in-frame clones, though not all of them. The sample holds almost 30,000 clones; roughly 74% are singletons and the top ten take roughly 16%. This receptor was taken from a human donor who received a COVID-19 vaccine. The sequenced sample was CD4+ T cells from PBMCs cultured with HCoV-OC43 spike peptides, obtained after COVID-19 vaccination. Subset reported: HCoV-OC43 spike overlapping peptide pool stimulation. The rearrangement uses TRBV7-8 and TRBJ2-1; D might be TRBD1 or TRBD2, each matching 6 bases. The CDR3 DNA reads TGTGCCAGCAGCCTTACTAGGGGGGAAAACAATGAGCAGTTCTTC. Translated, it gives CASSLTRGENNEQFF.